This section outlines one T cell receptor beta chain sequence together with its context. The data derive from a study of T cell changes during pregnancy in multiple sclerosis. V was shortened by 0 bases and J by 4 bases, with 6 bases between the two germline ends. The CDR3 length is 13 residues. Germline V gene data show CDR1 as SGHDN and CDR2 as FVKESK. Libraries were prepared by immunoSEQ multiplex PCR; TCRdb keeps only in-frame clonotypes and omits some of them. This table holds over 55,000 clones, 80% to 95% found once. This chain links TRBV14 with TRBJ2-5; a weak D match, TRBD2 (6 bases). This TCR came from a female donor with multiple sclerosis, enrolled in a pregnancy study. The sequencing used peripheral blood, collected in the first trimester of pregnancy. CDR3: CASSQDGRETQYF. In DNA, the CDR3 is TGTGCCAGCAGCCAAGACGGGAGAGAGACCCAGTACTTC.